The rows below give T cell receptor beta chains drawn from one sample of a study. The table came from immunoSEQ multiplex PCR; TCRdb's copy has only in-frame clones and leaves some out. The sample lists around 49,000 clones, over 90% occurring once. Specimen: PBMCs. The receptors come from a man aged 35 to 55 with rheumatoid arthritis. Both conserved end residues are part of each CDR3. Fields, in order: CDR3 protein, CDR3 DNA, J gene, clone size, D gene, V gene. D genes are given only for firm matches. A clone size is listed for some rows: how often the clone was seen (once, few, many), or a class if it is expanded.

CDR3: CASSQDHRGGYTEAFF
DNA: TGTGCCAGCAGCCAAGATCACAGGGGCGGGTACACTGAAGCTTTCTTT
J: TRBJ1-1
size: .
D: TRBD1
V: TRBV4-2

CDR3: CSAKGPGQQYF
DNA: TGCAGTGCGAAGGGGCCGGGCCAGCAGTACTTC
J: TRBJ2-7
size: .
D: .
V: TRBV20-1

CDR3: CASSPDRAGDTQYF
DNA: TGCGCCAGCAGCCCCGACAGGGCCGGAGATACGCAGTATTTT
J: TRBJ2-3
size: .
D: TRBD1
V: TRBV5-1

CDR3: CASSVDPRDPGELFF
DNA: TGTGCCAGCAGCGTAGACCCCAGGGACCCCGGGGAGCTGTTTTTT
J: TRBJ2-2
size: .
D: .
V: TRBV9

CDR3: CASGPGGGNEQFF
DNA: TGTGCCAGCGGGCCTGGCGGGGGGAATGAGCAGTTCTTC
J: TRBJ2-1
size: .
D: TRBD2
V: TRBV12-3/TRBV12-4

CDR3: CASNHRQGGYNEQFF
DNA: TGTGCCAGTAATCATCGACAGGGGGGCTACAATGAGCAGTTCTTC
J: TRBJ2-1
size: .
D: TRBD1
V: TRBV19

CDR3: CASSITGQNTGELFF
DNA: TGTGCCAGTAGTATAACGGGGCAGAACACCGGGGAGCTGTTTTTT
J: TRBJ2-2
size: .
D: .
V: TRBV19

CDR3: CASSYSGGNTEAFF
DNA: TGTGCCAGCTCCTACTCCGGCGGAAACACTGAAGCTTTCTTT
J: TRBJ1-1
size: .
D: .
V: TRBV18

CDR3: CASSYLQGAADTQYF
DNA: TGTGCCAGCAGTTACTTACAGGGGGCAGCAGATACGCAGTATTTT
J: TRBJ2-3
size: .
D: TRBD1
V: TRBV6-5

CDR3: CASRSGTGIEKLFF
DNA: TGTGCCAGCAGATCCGGGACAGGGATTGAAAAACTGTTTTTT
J: TRBJ1-4
size: .
D: TRBD1
V: TRBV28

CDR3: CASSASTDTQYF
DNA: TGTGCCAGCAGCGCCTCCACAGATACGCAGTATTTT
J: TRBJ2-3
size: .
D: .
V: TRBV7-3

CDR3: CASRGLAGDNEQFF
DNA: TGTGCCAGCAGAGGACTAGCGGGGGACAATGAGCAGTTCTTC
J: TRBJ2-1
size: once
D: TRBD2
V: TRBV3-1/TRBV3-2

CDR3: CASSLNHRSYYGYTF
DNA: TGTGCCAGCAGCCTGAACCACCGATCTTACTATGGCTACACCTTC
J: TRBJ1-2
size: once
D: .
V: TRBV14

CDR3: CASSQDRDRDDSNYGYTF
DNA: TGCGCCAGCAGCCAAGATAGGGACAGGGATGACTCTAACTATGGCTACACCTTC
J: TRBJ1-2
size: .
D: TRBD1
V: TRBV4-3

CDR3: CASSPPGTGMNTEAFF
DNA: TGTGCCAGCAGCCCGCCAGGGACAGGGATGAACACTGAAGCTTTCTTT
J: TRBJ1-1
size: .
D: TRBD1
V: TRBV7-9

CDR3: CASSEPGTYSNQPQHF
DNA: TGTGCCAGCAGTGAACCTGGCACCTATAGCAATCAGCCCCAGCATTTT
J: TRBJ1-5
size: .
D: .
V: TRBV25-1

CDR3: CASSPPDRGEEAFF
DNA: TGTGCCAGTAGTCCCCCCGACAGGGGGGAAGAAGCTTTCTTT
J: TRBJ1-1
size: .
D: TRBD1
V: TRBV19

CDR3: CASSLGASGSYNEQFF
DNA: TGTGCCAGCAGCTTAGGGGCTAGCGGCTCCTACAATGAGCAGTTCTTC
J: TRBJ2-1
size: .
D: TRBD2
V: TRBV13

CDR3: CASSYSGTAVYEQYF
DNA: TGTGCCAGCAGTTACTCCGGGACAGCGGTATACGAGCAGTACTTC
J: TRBJ2-7
size: once
D: TRBD1
V: TRBV6-5

CDR3: CASSLEGWDRIYGYTF
DNA: TGTGCCAGCAGCTTAGAAGGTTGGGACAGGATCTATGGCTACACCTTC
J: TRBJ1-2
size: .
D: TRBD1
V: TRBV7-9